The 9 T cell receptor beta chains in this list originate from one sample, sequenced in a study of neurological immune-mediated disorders. In TCRdb, the 5' RACE reads were re-called with MiXCR into one record per CDR3 protein. Of 50,000 or so distinct CDR3 sequences listed, about a tenth are singletons. Sequencing was performed on PBMCs. These receptors all stem from a woman aged 40 to 50 with HTLV-1-associated myelopathy (HAM/TSP).

This clonotype has a count of ten or more. The chain joins TRBV5-1 to TRBJ2-2; D possibly uses TRBD1 or TRBD2 (5 bases each). This CDR3 contains 15 residues. CDR1 and CDR2 from the germline V gene are SGHRS and YFSETQ. V dropped 3 bases and J dropped 8 bases, with 17 bases sitting between them. The CDR3: CASSSLRDAAGELFF. The CDR3 DNA reads as TGCGCCAGCAGCTCACTCCGGGACGCCGCGGGGGAGCTGTTTTTT. Looking up the rest from reference TRBV5-1 and TRBJ2-2 gives the full variable domain: KAGVTQTPRYLIKTRGQQVTLSCSPISGHRSVSWYQQTPGQGLQFLFEYFSETQRNKGNFPGRFSGRQFSNSRSEMNVSTLELGDSALYLCASSSLRDAAGELFFGEGSRLTVL.

This chain links TRBV6-6 with TRBJ2-1; D is possibly TRBD1 or TRBD2 (5 bases each). The CDR3 length is 14 residues. Trimming removed 10 bases at V and 9 bases at J, with 22 bases between. In germline, CDR1 is MNHNY, CDR2 SVGAGI (reference sequence). This chain's CDR3 is CATSGPSRLAEQFF. The CDR3 DNA reads TGTGCCACTTCGGGACCGTCGAGGTTGGCTGAGCAGTTCTTC.

On this clonotype itself: The junction departs from the called germline gene at one end, perhaps through a read error. This rearrangement joins TRBV7-6 to TRBJ2-1; D might be TRBD2 (5 bases). The V gene's germline CDR1 is SGHVS and CDR2 FNYEAQ. The CDR3 is 13 residues long. The CDR3 is CSSSLALTGNQFF. The CDR3 nucleotides read TGTTCCAGCAGCTTAGCTTTAACGGGGAATCAGTTCTTC.

This clonotype was seen repeatedly, ten times or more. The V and J genes are TRBV12-3 or TRBV12-4 and TRBJ2-7, with a weak D call TRBD1 (6 bases). The CDR3 is 14 amino acids. V dropped 5 bases and J dropped 12 bases, with 23 bases sitting between them. The CDR3 DNA sequence: TGTGCCAGCAGTCCCGGACAGTTTACCTCTACGGGGTACTTC. Translation gives CASSPGQFTSTGYF.

This clonotype has ten or more counts. V gene TRBV3-1 combines with J gene TRBJ1-6, with 7 nucleotides matching TRBD1. The V gene's germline CDR1 is LGHDT and CDR2 YNNKEL (reference sequence). The J segment lost 10 bases and the V segment lost 4 bases, leaving 7 bases of the junction unmatched. The CDR3 totals 14 residues. In nucleotides, the CDR3 is TGTGCCAGCAGCCGAGACAGGGTAGGATCACCCCTCCACTTT. The encoded protein is CASSRDRVGSPLHF.

This clonotype was detected many times. The chain has TRBV5-1 and TRBJ1-1; D is unresolved. CDR1 SGHRS and CDR2 YFSETQ come from the germline V gene. V lost 6 bases to trimming and J lost 8 bases, with 14 bases between them. CDR3 size: 12 residues. CDR3 sequence (DNA): TGCGCCAGCAAAGGAGGAAGCGACGAAGCTTTCTTT. Translating it yields CASKGGSDEAFF. The whole variable domain, filled in from reference TRBV5-1 and TRBJ1-1, reads KAGVTQTPRYLIKTRGQQVTLSCSPISGHRSVSWYQQTPGQGLQFLFEYFSETQRNKGNFPGRFSGRQFSNSRSEMNVSTLELGDSALYLCASKGGSDEAFFGQGTRLTVV.

This clonotype was found many times. The chain joins TRBV6-1 to TRBJ1-1; D unclear. The CDR3 is made up of 12 amino acids. The germline gives CDR1 MNHNS, CDR2 SASEGT. The germline V and J ends were trimmed by 10 bases and 2 bases, with 11 bases remaining between them. CDR3 sequence (DNA): TGTGCCACCCGACGGGTAAACACTGAAGCTTTCTTT. This gives the protein CATRRVNTEAFF.

To note about this clonotype: With a much larger clone just one base away, this may be a read error. The gene calls are TRBV6-5 and TRBJ1-1, with no clear D. V shed 7 bases and J shed 6 bases, with 21 bases lying between them. CDR1 MNHEY and CDR2 SVGAGI come from the germline V gene. CDR3 size: 15 residues. The CDR3 region has the DNA TGTGCCAGCAAACGCGGGGTTTGTCGTGAGGCTGAAGCTTTCTTT. This encodes CASKRGVCREAEAFF.

The table lists this clonotype with many counts. The V call is TRBV29-1, the J call TRBJ1-1, with D possibly matching TRBD1 (6 bases). V lost 6 bases, J lost 4 bases, and 15 bases lay in between. CDR3 length equals 13 residues. Germline CDR1 is SQVTM and CDR2 is ANQGSEA. CDR3 sequence: CSVQDSGGTEAFF. CDR3 in DNA: TGCAGCGTCCAGGACAGTGGTGGCACTGAAGCTTTCTTT. The full variable domain, with the rest looked up from reference TRBV29-1 and TRBJ1-1, is SAVISQKPSRDICQRGTSLTIQCQVDSQVTMMFWYRQQPGQSLTLIATANQGSEATYESGFVIDKFPISRPNLTFSTLTVSNMSPEDSSIYLCSVQDSGGTEAFFGQGTRLTVV.